There are many counts of the clone carrying this T cell receptor beta chain. MiXCR, applied by TCRdb to the RT-PCR reads, yields one record per CDR3 protein. The profile shows 400,000 to 550,000 distinct CDR3 sequences, about 25% of them singletons. This record belongs to a study of response to subunit inactivated influenza vaccine. This CDR3 has 11 residues. V was pared by 5 bases and J by 4 bases, with 6 bases between. The germline V gene has CDR1 SGHTA and CDR2 FQGNSA. V and J are TRBV7-2 and TRBJ2-7; D remains unclear. This TCR was sampled from a man aged 50 to 60 who received an inactivated influenza vaccine. The material sequenced was CD4+ T cells sorted from PBMCs, taken roughly 5 days after vaccination. The chain's CDR3 is CASSVRYEQYF. CDR3 nucleotide sequence: TGTGCCAGCAGCGTCAGGTACGAGCAGTACTTC.